A selection of T cell receptor beta chains follows, all from one sample in a study of beta chain features in type 1 diabetes. The repertoire was sequenced with immunoSEQ multiplex PCR; TCRdb's copy has only in-frame clones and lacks some. Here the sample spans 450,000 to 550,000 clones, about 29% being singletons. Sequences were obtained from naive CD4+ T cells from blood. These receptor sequences come from a man younger than 30 in good health. CDR3s include the opening cysteine and the closing phenylalanine or tryptophan. The D gene is left open where the match is weak. Some rows mark clone size as missing; the rest say once, few, many or name a class of expanded clone.

>TRBJ2-1|TRBV29-1|13|.|.
CSVEEDYYNEQFF
TGCAGCGTTGAGGAGGACTACTACAATGAGCAGTTCTTC
>TRBJ1-2|TRBV7-2|15|TRBD1|.
CASSPRDSWHYGYTF
TGTGCCAGCAGCCCGCGGGACAGCTGGCACTATGGCTACACCTTC
>TRBJ1-1|TRBV30|13|.|.
CAWSVGGYTEAFF
TGTGCCTGGAGTGTTGGGGGGTACACTGAAGCTTTCTTT
>TRBJ2-5|TRBV14|15|TRBD1|.
CASSPIQGARETQYF
TGTGCCAGCAGCCCCATACAGGGGGCGAGAGAGACCCAGTACTTC
>TRBJ2-1|TRBV7-3|15|.|.
CASSPGSGPHNEQFF
TGTGCCAGCAGCCCAGGGAGCGGCCCTCACAATGAGCAGTTCTTC
>TRBJ2-2|TRBV5-1|16|TRBD2|once
CASSGTGTTNTGELFF
TGCGCCAGCAGCGGAACCGGGACTACAAACACCGGGGAGCTGTTTTTT
>TRBJ1-4|TRBV30|13|.|few
CAWSGQRNEKLFF
TGTGCCTGGAGTGGACAGCGTAATGAAAAACTGTTTTTT
>TRBJ2-1|TRBV7-9|15|TRBD2|.
CASSPLAGGGNEQFF
TGTGCCAGCAGTCCACTAGCGGGAGGAGGCAATGAGCAGTTCTTC
>TRBJ2-7|TRBV18|14|.|few
CASSPLGGSYEQYF
TGTGCCAGCTCACCGCTGGGGGGTTCCTACGAGCAGTACTTC
>TRBJ2-7|TRBV29-1|13|TRBD2|.
CSAVAGPSYEQYF
TGCAGCGCCGTAGCGGGTCCCTCCTACGAGCAGTACTTC
>TRBJ2-5|TRBV11-2|13|TRBD1|.
CASSWGQGETQYF
TGTGCCAGCAGCTGGGGACAGGGAGAGACCCAGTACTTC
>TRBJ2-5|TRBV4-2|12|.|.
CASSQDRETQYF
TGTGCCAGCAGCCAAGATAGAGAGACCCAGTACTTC
>TRBJ2-7|TRBV25-1|15|TRBD2|.
CASTPSGLAAWEQYF
TGTGCCAGCACCCCCTCGGGACTAGCGGCGTGGGAGCAGTACTTC
>TRBJ2-1|TRBV7-9|16|.|few
CASSLGLAKRDNEQFF
TGTGCCAGCAGCTTAGGGCTAGCGAAGAGAGACAATGAGCAGTTCTTC
>TRBJ2-2|TRBV9|16|TRBD2|.
CASSRRGAGAFGELFF
TGTGCCAGCAGCCGCCGGGGAGCGGGAGCGTTCGGGGAGCTGTTTTTT
>TRBJ2-1|TRBV2|12|.|.
CASTSGDNEQFF
TGTGCCAGCACCTCAGGGGACAATGAGCAGTTCTTC
>TRBJ2-1|TRBV21-1|13|.|.
CASSPRGYNEQFF
TGTGCCAGCAGCCCTCGGGGCTACAATGAGCAGTTCTTC
>TRBJ1-2|TRBV27|14|.|once
CASSFTDPVYGYTF
TGTGCCAGCAGTTTCACGGACCCTGTCTATGGCTACACCTTC
>TRBJ1-1|TRBV6-1|15|TRBD1|few
CASSFRQGENTEAFF
TGTGCCAGCAGTTTCAGACAGGGAGAGAACACTGAAGCTTTCTTT
>TRBJ2-6|TRBV4-3|13|.|few
CASSYSGANVLTF
TGCGCCAGCAGTTATAGTGGGGCCAACGTCCTGACTTTC
>TRBJ2-5|TRBV5-1|14|.|.
CASSLDWGRETQYF
TGCGCCAGCAGCTTGGACTGGGGGCGAGAGACCCAGTACTTC
>TRBJ2-7|TRBV29-1|14|.|.
CSVTRGNQNSEQYF
TGCAGCGTTACGCGGGGAAACCAGAATAGCGAGCAGTACTTC
>TRBJ2-3|TRBV9|15|TRBD2|few
CASSGGAGYTDTQYF
TGTGCCAGCAGCGGTGGAGCGGGGTACACAGATACGCAGTATTTT
>TRBJ2-5|TRBV9|15|.|few
CASSVGVGPQETQYF
TGTGCCAGCAGCGTTGGGGTAGGACCCCAAGAGACCCAGTACTTC
>TRBJ2-2|TRBV2|15|.|.
CASSEAGVGTGELFF
TGTGCCAGCAGTGAAGCGGGAGTTGGAACCGGGGAGCTGTTTTTT
>TRBJ2-1|TRBV7-2|14|TRBD2|.
CASLRLAGYNEQFF
TGTGCCAGCCTTAGGCTAGCGGGATACAATGAGCAGTTCTTC
>TRBJ2-3|TRBV4-3|13|.|.
CASSQDLGDTQYF
TGCGCCAGCAGCCAAGATCTGGGGGATACGCAGTATTTT
>TRBJ2-3|TRBV4-1|16|.|few
CASSRSSGKESNTQYF
TGCGCCAGCAGCCGGTCGTCAGGAAAGGAGTCCAATACGCAGTATTTT
>TRBJ1-1|TRBV5-1|14|.|.
CASSLDGRNTEAFF
TGCGCCAGCAGCTTGGATGGCAGGAACACTGAAGCTTTCTTT
>TRBJ2-3|TRBV6-5|15|.|few
CASTEGQSSTDTQYF
TGTGCCAGCACTGAGGGACAATCTAGCACAGATACGCAGTATTTT
>TRBJ2-7|TRBV9|14|.|few
CASSGDPNYYEQYF
TGTGCCAGCAGCGGCGACCCGAACTACTACGAGCAGTACTTC
>TRBJ2-7|TRBV7-6|12|.|few
CASGSLSYEQYF
TGTGCCAGCGGCTCCCTCTCCTACGAGCAGTACTTC
>TRBJ2-7|TRBV29-1|13|.|few
CSVLAPPRYEQYF
TGCAGCGTTCTGGCACCCCCGCGGTACGAGCAGTACTTC
>TRBJ2-1|TRBV10-3|14|.|.
CAISSDSSYNEQFF
TGTGCCATCAGTAGCGACAGCTCCTACAATGAGCAGTTCTTC
>TRBJ2-7|TRBV5-1|14|.|.
CASSLALGPYEQYF
TGCGCCAGCAGCTTGGCCCTGGGGCCCTACGAGCAGTACTTC
>TRBJ2-7|TRBV7-9|15|TRBD2|.
CASSARGLAVYEQYF
TGTGCCAGCAGCGCACGGGGACTAGCGGTCTACGAGCAGTACTTC
>TRBJ1-2|TRBV9|11|.|.
CASSVNYGYTF
TGTGCCAGCAGCGTCAACTATGGCTACACCTTC
>TRBJ2-3|TRBV5-1|14|TRBD1|few
CASSRTGGADTQYF
TGCGCCAGCAGCAGGACAGGGGGAGCAGATACGCAGTATTTT
>TRBJ2-5|TRBV2|13|.|.
CASTPGMGETQYF
TGTGCCAGCACCCCAGGCATGGGGGAGACCCAGTACTTC
>TRBJ2-7|TRBV19|13|.|.
CASSTQGPDEQYF
TGTGCCAGTAGTACGCAGGGTCCGGACGAGCAGTACTTC
>TRBJ2-7|TRBV9|13|.|few
CASSFGQSYEQYF
TGTGCCAGCAGCTTTGGCCAGAGCTACGAGCAGTACTTC
>TRBJ2-1|TRBV28|13|.|.
CASRKQGRDEQFF
TGTGCCAGCAGGAAACAGGGCAGGGATGAGCAGTTCTTC
>TRBJ2-7|TRBV29-1|13|TRBD2|once
CSASLEREGEQYF
TGCAGCGCCTCACTTGAGAGGGAGGGCGAGCAGTACTTC
>TRBJ2-3|TRBV5-4|15|.|few
CASSLEGQPTDTQYF
TGTGCCAGCAGCTTGGAAGGACAGCCCACAGATACGCAGTATTTT
>TRBJ2-2|TRBV4-3|15|TRBD2|few
CASSRGLVASGELFF
TGCGCCAGCAGCCGGGGACTAGTGGCATCCGGGGAGCTGTTTTTT
>TRBJ2-3|TRBV14|12|.|few
CASSGVTDTQYF
TGTGCCAGCAGCGGGGTCACAGATACGCAGTATTTT
>TRBJ2-2|TRBV4-2|16|TRBD2|.
CASSHPGLAGTGELFF
TGTGCCAGCAGCCATCCCGGACTAGCGGGCACCGGGGAGCTGTTTTTT
>TRBJ1-1|TRBV14|13|.|.
CASSLWGDTEAFF
TGTGCCAGCAGCCTCTGGGGCGACACTGAAGCTTTCTTT